Shown below are 28 T cell receptor beta chains from a single sample sequenced in a study of T cell responses to AZD1222 COVID-19 vaccine. Sequencing used immunoSEQ multiplex PCR; TCRdb keeps in-frame clones, though not all of them. Of roughly 120,000 clones in the sample, approximately 89% were seen once. The sequenced sample was peripheral blood, obtained on day 0 of AZD1222 vaccination. These receptors were collected from an adult in good health.

CDR3 nucleotide sequence: TGTGCCAGCAGCTTGGGACTAGCGGGAGATACGCAGTATTTT. Translated, it gives CASSLGLAGDTQYF. The chain recombines TRBV6-2 or TRBV6-3 with TRBJ2-3, with 12 nucleotides matching TRBD2. CDR3 length equals 14 residues. The germline V gene has CDR1 MNHEY and CDR2 SVGEGT. V gave up 6 bases and J gave up 5 bases; unmatched junction bases: 3.

The V call is TRBV29-1, the J call TRBJ1-1; D is perhaps TRBD1 (6 bases). CDR3 length equals 14 residues. V gave up 3 bases and J gave up 5 bases, with 16 bases separating them. Per germline, CDR1 SQVTM and CDR2 ANQGSEA. CDR3 sequence reads: CSVEPHGGRTEAFF. The CDR3 coding sequence is TGCAGCGTTGAGCCGCACGGGGGGCGTACTGAAGCTTTCTTT.

The sample holds one count of this clone. V usage is TRBV4-1 and J usage is TRBJ2-5, with D maybe TRBD2 (5 bases). The length of the CDR3 is 17 residues. Germline V gene data show CDR1 as MGHRA and CDR2 as YSYEKL. V lost 3 bases, J lost 1 base, and 18 bases lay in between. In nucleotides, the CDR3 is TGCGCCAGCAGCCATCGGGCCTTTGGGGAGCCCCAAGAGACCCAGTACTTC. It codes for CASSHRAFGEPQETQYF.

This chain connects TRBV6-2 or TRBV6-3 to TRBJ2-1; TRBD2 agrees at 10 bases. Per the germline V gene, CDR1 is MNHEY and CDR2 is SVGEGT. This CDR3 comprises 16 residues. Losses at the gene ends were 5 bases for V and 7 bases for J; bases not matched to a gene: 11. As DNA, the CDR3 is TGTGCCAGCAGTCGTCTAGCGGGGGCCGGAGGGAATGAGCAGTTCTTC. Protein sequence: CASSRLAGAGGNEQFF.

This chain connects TRBV19 to TRBJ1-2; 12 bases are shared with TRBD1. The CDR3 has 15 amino acids. Unmatched junction bases numbered 5, after V lost 5 bases and J lost 4 bases. Germline V gene data show CDR1 as LNHDA and CDR2 as SQIVND (reference sequence). The CDR3 region is CASSSGTGGAYGYTF. The CDR3 coding sequence is TGTGCCAGTAGTTCCGGGACAGGGGGCGCCTATGGCTACACCTTC.

The chain uses TRBV28 and TRBJ1-2, with D possibly TRBD1 on 5 matching bases. The CDR3 consists of 14 residues. Between the trimmed V and J ends, which lost 7 bases and 4 bases, there was a span of 16 bases. CDR1 MDHEN and CDR2 SYDVKM come from the germline V gene. CDR3 nucleotide sequence: TGTGCCAGCACACAAAGGGGTGCAGGCTATGGCTACACCTTC. Translation: CASTQRGAGYGYTF.

This chain joins TRBV28 and TRBJ1-1, with 8 bases matching TRBD1. The length of the CDR3 is 14 residues. Looked up from germline, CDR1 is MDHEN and CDR2 is SYDVKM. The V segment lost 4 bases and the J segment 10 bases; nucleotides outside the gene matches: 11. The CDR3 bases are TGTGCCAGCAGTTCTGGACAGGGAGCCGAGGCAGCTTTCTTT. Translated, it gives CASSSGQGAEAAFF. Filled out from reference TRBV28 and TRBJ1-1, the complete variable domain reads DVKVTQSSRYLVKRTGEKVFLECVQDMDHENMFWYRQDPGLGLRLIYFSYDVKMKEKGDIPEGYSVSREKKERFSLILESASTNQTSMYLCASSSGQGAEAAFFGQGTRLTVV.

This rearrangement joins TRBV6-5 to TRBJ2-7; perhaps TRBD1 as D (5 bases). CDR3 size: 14 residues. V was shortened by 7 bases and J by 0 bases, with 13 bases between the two germline ends. Per germline, CDR1 MNHEY and CDR2 SVGAGI. The CDR3 DNA reads as TGTGCCAGCAAATTACAGGCCCTCTCCTACGAGCAGTACTTC. Amino acids: CASKLQALSYEQYF.

The V gene is TRBV7-2, the J gene TRBJ1-5, with 10 bases matching TRBD1. The CDR3 is 14 residues long. CDR1 and CDR2 (germline): SGHTA, FQGNSA. The junction had 3 bases not matched to a gene; V was cut back by 6 bases and J by 4 bases. The CDR3 spells CASRGQGTNQPQHF. CDR3 nucleotide sequence: TGTGCCAGCAGGGGACAGGGGACGAATCAGCCCCAGCATTTT.

In DNA, the CDR3 is TGTGCCAGCAGCCAAACAAGAACGGGAAACACCATATATTTT. Translated: CASSQTRTGNTIYF. The gene calls are TRBV3-1 (or the pseudogene TRBV3-2) and TRBJ1-3; no firm D call. V gave up 2 bases and J gave up 4 bases, with 9 bases separating them. The CDR3 is made up of 14 amino acids. Per germline, CDR1 LGHDT and CDR2 YNNKEL (reference sequence).

The CDR3 DNA is TGTGCCAGCAGCTCCTCCGGGACAGGGGGCGAGCAGTACTTC. The encoded protein is CASSSSGTGGEQYF. This sequence joins TRBV7-9 and TRBJ2-7; 11 positions match TRBD1. V lost 4 bases, J lost 6 bases, and 5 bases stayed unmatched. Germline V gives CDR1 SEHNR, CDR2 FQNEAQ (reference sequence). The CDR3 contains 14 residues.

CDR3 bases: TGTGCCAGCAGTGGGACAGGGGGCACAGATACGCAGTATTTT. It specifies CASSGTGGTDTQYF. V gene TRBV25-1 combines with J gene TRBJ2-3, with 9 bases matching TRBD1. V lost 4 bases and J lost 1; bases outside the gene matches: 0. This CDR3 contains 14 residues. The germline V gene has CDR1 MGHDK and CDR2 SYGVNS. Full variable domain (remainder filled in from reference TRBV25-1 and TRBJ2-3): EADIYQTPRYLVIGTGKKITLECSQTMGHDKMYWYQQDPGMELHLIHYSYGVNSTEKGDLSSESTVSRIRTEHFPLTLESARPSHTSQYLCASSGTGGTDTQYFGPGTRLTVL.

The J gene is TRBJ1-1, the V gene TRBV14; D is perhaps TRBD1 (5 bases). Trimming stripped 4 bases from V and 2 bases from J, with 11 bases between. Germline-derived CDR1 and CDR2 are SGHDN and FVKESK. This CDR3 is 14 amino acids long. CDR3 protein: CASSLLTGNTEAFF. CDR3 DNA sequence: TGTGCCAGCAGCCTCCTAACAGGAAACACTGAAGCTTTCTTT.

The rearrangement joins TRBV11-2 to TRBJ2-2; 10 bases map to TRBD1. The CDR3 totals 15 residues. V shed 5 bases and J 3 bases; nucleotides not matched to a gene: 3. Germline loops: CDR1 SGHAT, CDR2 FQNNGV. The CDR3 DNA reads TGTGCCAGCAGCAAGGGGACAGGGGACACCGGGGAGCTGTTTTTT. Protein product: CASSKGTGDTGELFF. Supplemented by reference TRBV11-2 and TRBJ2-2, the full variable domain reads EAGVAQSPRYKIIEKRQSVAFWCNPISGHATLYWYQQILGQGPKLLIQFQNNGVVDDSQLPKDRFSAERLKGVDSTLKIQPAKLEDSAVYLCASSKGTGDTGELFFGEGSRLTVL.

The V call is TRBV7-3, the J call TRBJ1-6, with D tentatively TRBD1 (6 bases). Trimming left V 5 bases short and J 8 bases short, with 13 bases between. The germline CDR1 and CDR2 sequences are SGHTA and FQGTGA. The CDR3 consists of 14 residues. This chain's CDR3 is CASSRGTRDSPLHF. In nucleotides, the CDR3 is TGTGCCAGCAGCCGCGGGACACGTGATTCACCCCTCCACTTT.

The CDR3 loop reads CASTPPGRVAFF. The CDR3 region has the DNA TGTGCCAGCACCCCACCGGGGAGGGTCGCTTTCTTT. The chain recombines TRBV12-3 or TRBV12-4 with TRBJ1-1; D remains unclear. The V and J ends lost 7 bases and 11 bases respectively, with 17 bases between them. The CDR3 loop spans 12 amino acids.

The chain carries TRBV9 and TRBJ1-1; TRBD1 matches at 7 bases. Per germline, CDR1 SGDLS and CDR2 YYNGEE. The CDR3 is 15 residues long. V lost 3 bases and J lost 2; bases outside the gene matches: 7. CDR3: CASSAQGQPNTEAFF. The CDR3 DNA sequence: TGTGCCAGCAGCGCCCAGGGACAGCCCAACACTGAAGCTTTCTTT.

The chain is built from TRBV5-4 and TRBJ2-1, with D tentatively TRBD1 (5 bases). Germline V CDR1 and CDR2: SGHNT, YYREEE (reference sequence). The CDR3 contains 13 residues. V lost 9 bases and J 7 bases, leaving 17 bases between the germline ends. For the CDR3, the DNA is TGTGCCACCCACAAGTCTCAGGGAAATGAGCAGTTCTTC. Protein sequence: CATHKSQGNEQFF.

The chain recombines TRBV19 with TRBJ2-4; a weak D match, TRBD1 (6 bases). The V and J ends lost 5 bases and 10 bases respectively, with 18 bases between them. Germline CDR1 LNHDA, CDR2 SQIVND (reference sequence). This CDR3 is 14 amino acids long. The CDR3 nucleotides read TGTGCCAGTAGTGGGCCCGGGACACCCCAGATTCAGTACTTC. This codes for CASSGPGTPQIQYF.

This clone was seen a few times. J is TRBJ1-4 and V is TRBV7-2; 7 bases are a match to TRBD1. Germline CDR1 and CDR2: SGHTA and FQGNSA. This CDR3 contains 13 residues. V lost 5 bases, J lost 7 bases, and 4 bases stayed unmatched. The DNA for the CDR3 is TGTGCCAGCAGCACTAACAGGGGTGAAAAACTGTTTTTT. Its protein is CASSTNRGEKLFF.

In this sample, this clone turned up once. This chain uses TRBV2 with TRBJ2-7; a weak D match, TRBD1 (6 bases). The CDR3 contains 12 residues. The germline V and J ends were trimmed by 7 bases and 4 bases, with 11 bases remaining between them. Germline V gene lookup returns CDR1 SNHLY and CDR2 FYNNEI. CDR3 bases: TGTGCCAGCACAGGGGCCCGGTACGAGCAGTACTTC. It is translated as CASTGARYEQYF. The complete variable domain, with remaining parts taken from reference TRBV2 and TRBJ2-7, reads EPEVTQTPSHQVTQMGQEVILRCVPISNHLYFYWYRQILGQKVEFLVSFYNNEISEKSEIFDDQFSVERPDGSNFTLKIRSTKLEDSAMYFCASTGARYEQYFGPGTRLTVT.

The chain uses TRBV7-3 and TRBJ2-3, with TRBD1 matching over 7 bases. Germline values: CDR1 SGHTA, CDR2 FQGTGA. The CDR3 is made up of 16 amino acids. J lost 3 bases, V lost 5 bases, and 11 bases had no gene match. CDR3 loop: CASSTTRQGGTDTQYF. As DNA, the CDR3 is TGTGCCAGCAGCACCACTCGACAGGGCGGGACAGATACGCAGTATTTT.

The chain joins TRBV11-3 to TRBJ2-2; perhaps TRBD1 as D (6 bases). Germline loops: CDR1 SGHNT, CDR2 YENEEA. Trimming took off 0 bases at V and 4 bases at J, with 18 bases between the two ends. The CDR3 is made up of 18 amino acids. The CDR3 is CASSLEQSGTTTTGELFF. The CDR3, as DNA: TGTGCCAGCAGCTTAGAACAATCCGGGACAACCACCACCGGGGAGCTGTTTTTT.

J is TRBJ2-7 and V is TRBV6-6; D call uncertain. Germline CDR1 is MNHNY and CDR2 is SVGAGI (reference sequence). With 5 bases removed from V and 0 bases from J, the gap between germline ends came to 8 bases. The CDR3 length is 13 residues. The CDR3 DNA reads as TGTGCCAGCAGTCGTACTCACTCCTACGAGCAGTACTTC. This encodes CASSRTHSYEQYF.

The rearrangement links TRBV19 to TRBJ2-1; no reliable D call. The CDR3 runs 13 residues. Looked up from germline, CDR1 is LNHDA and CDR2 is SQIVND (reference sequence). Trimming removed 1 base from V and 9 bases from J, with 10 bases in between. CDR3: CASSIASWSEQFF. Written as DNA, the CDR3 is TGTGCCAGTAGTATAGCTAGTTGGAGTGAGCAGTTCTTC.

This chain uses TRBV18 with TRBJ2-5, with 7 bases aligning to TRBD1. There are 13 residues in the CDR3. The trim removed 4 bases at V and 1 base at J, leaving 0 bases unmatched. Germline CDR1 is KGHSH and CDR2 is LQKENI. The CDR3 region has the DNA TGTGCCAGCTCACGGGACAGCCAAGAGACCCAGTACTTC. This sequence encodes CASSRDSQETQYF.

J is TRBJ2-5 and V is TRBV5-1; a weak D match, TRBD1 (5 bases). CDR1 and CDR2 from the germline V gene are SGHRS and YFSETQ. The germline V and J ends were trimmed by 1 base and 10 bases, with 11 bases remaining between them. This CDR3 contains 12 residues. CDR3 bases: TGCGCCAGCAGCTTGCAGGGTGGGGTCCAGTACTTC. It encodes CASSLQGGVQYF.

The chain uses TRBV9 and TRBJ2-1; a weak D match, TRBD2 (7 bases). Germline values: CDR1 SGDLS, CDR2 YYNGEE. The CDR3 consists of 15 residues. V lost 1 base, J lost 5 bases, and 13 bases lay in between. The CDR3 region has the DNA TGTGCCAGCAGCGTATTGGGGGGGCCAAACAATGAGCAGTTCTTC. The encoded protein is CASSVLGGPNNEQFF.